The text below deals with one T cell receptor beta chain. It lacks a known antigen. Per-base qualities were not stored, and no clone one base away is much larger. CDR1 and CDR2, per the germline V gene, are SNHLY and FYNNEI. The CDR3 starts with the cysteine, ends with the phenylalanine, and has 15 residues. The kept DNA is CDR3 alone, 45 bases in frame from the first base. Trimming removed 6 bases from V and 3 bases from J; the gene matches leave 7 bases unexplained. Collaborating institutions collected whole blood in K2EDTA tubes following their own protocols. For TCRbeta analysis, collaborators shipped samples as frozen whole blood, isolated PBMCs, or DNA extracted from either of those sample types. The immunoSEQ Assay, a bias-controlled multiplex PCR, was used to amplify TCRbeta CDR3 regions from genomic DNA. The authors' analysis ran thus. The number of nucleated cells in each sample was estimated from the amplification of reference gene primers within the assay. To quantify the absolute abundance of each unique TCRbeta CDR3 rearrangement, sequence reads were collapsed and filtered. For each sample, productive Simpson clonality was calculated by taking the square root of Simpson's diversity index across productive rearrangements. The table comes from immuneACCESS by way of TCRdb, which keeps in-frame sequences with V and J called. Part of the clones is missing from these tables; in studies checked, under half for an unresolved V gene and the rest for unknown reasons. D and trimming come from the DNA, and the V and J calls and clone size come from that table. The sample data list approximately 250,000 clones, and roughly 86% of these were observed just once. 3.6% of the sample is held by the ten biggest clonotypes.

This entry comes from a study of blood T cell repertoires in COVID-19 (dated by TCRdb to the early 2020s). Regarding the complete study: The collaborator samples originated in the United States, Italy and Spain and spanned the acute and convalescent phases of COVID-19. The material from the prospective study consisted of cDNA or gDNA derived from T cells, B-cell-depleted T cells, or PBMCs. The dataset comprised deeply sampled blood TCRbeta repertoires from subjects exposed to, actively infected with, or recovered from COVID-19. The repertoires were made available in a free public database intended to serve as a resource for research on the immune response to SARS-CoV-2. The samples were drawn from two sources: the first 160 participants of the ongoing ImmuneRACE study, and fewer than 1,500 subjects contributed by 6 global collaborators. Sample metadata almost always included a de-identified subject ID, COVID-19 status, age in years and sex. HLA class I and class II types, where available, came from metadata supplied by the sample provider rather than from assay-based typing. Summary of the overall study and its limitations: Clinical and demographic metadata were provided uncurated, with the amount varying by source and participant.

The receptor was isolated from a man aged 18 to 30 with active or convalescent COVID-19. The chain is made from TRBV2 and TRBJ2-1; 8 middle bases align to TRBD2. Sequenced: peripheral blood. Read as DNA, the sequence is TGTGCCAGCAGGGCAATGAGCGGGGGCTACAATGAGCAGTTCTTC. Its translation is CASRAMSGGYNEQFF.